The rows below give T cell receptor beta chains drawn from one sample of a study of blood T cell repertoires in COVID-19. The data were produced by immunoSEQ multiplex PCR, yet TCRdb's version contains in-frame clones alone and is incomplete. The table includes about 360,000 clones, about 87% detected once. Sequencing input: peripheral blood. These receptor sequences come from a human donor in a cohort sampled during active COVID-19. Each CDR3 is given with its conserved first and last residue. The D gene is left open where the match is weak.

V gene: TRBV3-1/TRBV3-2
J gene: TRBJ2-1
D gene: .
CDR3 protein: CASSQDRPGGFVHEQFF

V gene: TRBV6-4
J gene: TRBJ2-7
D gene: TRBD1
CDR3 protein: CASSYGTDLSYEQYF

V gene: TRBV30
J gene: TRBJ1-3
D gene: .
CDR3 protein: CAWSVAGNTIYF

V gene: TRBV28
J gene: TRBJ2-7
D gene: .
CDR3 protein: CASSYVHLPRVGEQYF

V gene: TRBV6-6
J gene: TRBJ1-2
D gene: TRBD1
CDR3 protein: CASGTGSYGYTF

V gene: TRBV6-4
J gene: TRBJ2-1
D gene: .
CDR3 protein: CASSPDSFNEQFF

V gene: TRBV20-1
J gene: TRBJ2-1
D gene: TRBD2
CDR3 protein: CSASTPSGGYNEQFF

V gene: TRBV20-1
J gene: TRBJ2-1
D gene: TRBD2
CDR3 protein: CSASSSGRWGNEQFF

V gene: TRBV20-1
J gene: TRBJ2-5
D gene: .
CDR3 protein: CSASQAQTQYF

V gene: TRBV9
J gene: TRBJ1-1
D gene: .
CDR3 protein: CASSPSGGMGTEAFF

V gene: TRBV30
J gene: TRBJ1-5
D gene: .
CDR3 protein: CAWSRRLRGQPQHF

V gene: TRBV7-9
J gene: TRBJ1-6
D gene: .
CDR3 protein: CASTPDGQYNSPLHF

V gene: TRBV9
J gene: TRBJ1-1
D gene: .
CDR3 protein: CASSPSLGGSEAFF

V gene: TRBV5-5
J gene: TRBJ2-4
D gene: .
CDR3 protein: CASSLALGEVNIQYF

V gene: TRBV13
J gene: TRBJ2-7
D gene: .
CDR3 protein: CASRRVYEQYF

V gene: TRBV9
J gene: TRBJ2-2
D gene: .
CDR3 protein: CASSDRGGRANTGELFF

V gene: TRBV3-1/TRBV3-2
J gene: TRBJ2-1
D gene: TRBD1
CDR3 protein: CASSQDFMTGSDEQFF

V gene: TRBV10-3
J gene: TRBJ1-2
D gene: .
CDR3 protein: CAISEKEGGYGYTF

V gene: TRBV20-1
J gene: TRBJ2-7
D gene: TRBD1
CDR3 protein: CSAWDSHEQYF

V gene: TRBV5-1
J gene: TRBJ2-5
D gene: TRBD2
CDR3 protein: CASSWRTSGPQETQYF

V gene: TRBV5-8
J gene: TRBJ2-7
D gene: TRBD1
CDR3 protein: CASSYRQGLGIVEQYF

V gene: TRBV5-1
J gene: TRBJ2-1
D gene: .
CDR3 protein: CASSVLSSGSKNEQFF

V gene: TRBV19
J gene: TRBJ1-6
D gene: TRBD1
CDR3 protein: CASRAGTGNSPLHF

V gene: TRBV4-2
J gene: TRBJ2-7
D gene: .
CDR3 protein: CASSQVRSAGLYEQYF

V gene: TRBV5-8
J gene: TRBJ2-3
D gene: .
CDR3 protein: CASTDVGQGTDTQYF

V gene: TRBV27
J gene: TRBJ2-2
D gene: .
CDR3 protein: CASSYDGGGELFF

V gene: TRBV7-9
J gene: TRBJ2-1
D gene: TRBD2
CDR3 protein: CASSSRTSGRAAYNEQFF

V gene: TRBV13
J gene: TRBJ2-7
D gene: .
CDR3 protein: CASSLRGYEQYF

V gene: TRBV25-1
J gene: TRBJ1-1
D gene: .
CDR3 protein: CASCGRGKGTEAFF

V gene: TRBV5-1
J gene: TRBJ1-6
D gene: .
CDR3 protein: CASSLGGANSPLHF

V gene: TRBV5-6
J gene: TRBJ1-4
D gene: .
CDR3 protein: CASSLVYGAKLFF

V gene: TRBV28
J gene: TRBJ2-3
D gene: TRBD2
CDR3 protein: CASSFPRTSGRAAGSTDTQYF

V gene: TRBV5-1
J gene: TRBJ2-2
D gene: .
CDR3 protein: CASSFLSGGNTGELFF

V gene: TRBV7-9
J gene: TRBJ2-3
D gene: TRBD2
CDR3 protein: CASSDLLAGGPDTQYF

V gene: TRBV5-1
J gene: TRBJ2-7
D gene: .
CDR3 protein: CASSLGAGNYEQYF

V gene: TRBV28
J gene: TRBJ1-2
D gene: .
CDR3 protein: CATKTNRDGYGYTF

V gene: TRBV19
J gene: TRBJ2-1
D gene: .
CDR3 protein: CASSIGGRDEQFF

V gene: TRBV27
J gene: TRBJ1-1
D gene: TRBD1
CDR3 protein: CASSLQGGSTEAFF

V gene: TRBV7-8
J gene: TRBJ2-7
D gene: .
CDR3 protein: CASSSLVRGVEQYF

V gene: TRBV2
J gene: TRBJ2-2
D gene: TRBD2
CDR3 protein: CASSAGTSGSGELFF

V gene: TRBV9
J gene: TRBJ2-2
D gene: TRBD1
CDR3 protein: CASSDTGQGATGELFF

V gene: TRBV4-1
J gene: TRBJ1-5
D gene: .
CDR3 protein: CASSQGRVYQPQHF

V gene: TRBV15
J gene: TRBJ2-1
D gene: TRBD2
CDR3 protein: CATSRDPRGLADSNEQFF

V gene: TRBV3-1/TRBV3-2
J gene: TRBJ2-1
D gene: .
CDR3 protein: CASSQATDSNEQFF

V gene: TRBV5-1
J gene: TRBJ2-7
D gene: TRBD2
CDR3 protein: CASSLIGLAKDEQYF

V gene: TRBV29-1
J gene: TRBJ2-1
D gene: .
CDR3 protein: CSVEDMASSYNEQFF

V gene: TRBV19
J gene: TRBJ1-2
D gene: TRBD1
CDR3 protein: CASSIRGRGYYGYTF

V gene: TRBV7-9
J gene: TRBJ1-1
D gene: TRBD1
CDR3 protein: CASSGTGERNTEAFF

V gene: TRBV5-1
J gene: TRBJ1-1
D gene: .
CDR3 protein: CASSNPDRRNTEAFF

V gene: TRBV6-5
J gene: TRBJ2-1
D gene: .
CDR3 protein: CASSLDSPDKKFF

V gene: TRBV12-3/TRBV12-4
J gene: TRBJ2-1
D gene: TRBD2
CDR3 protein: CASGTSPYNEQFF

V gene: TRBV7-2
J gene: TRBJ2-3
D gene: TRBD2
CDR3 protein: CASSLERESDTQYF

V gene: TRBV7-9
J gene: TRBJ2-1
D gene: .
CDR3 protein: CASSSPAVSSYNEQFF

V gene: TRBV27
J gene: TRBJ2-5
D gene: TRBD1
CDR3 protein: CASSRDREETQYF

V gene: TRBV6-1
J gene: TRBJ1-5
D gene: TRBD1
CDR3 protein: CASSARGPGTGGYSNQPQHF

V gene: TRBV9
J gene: TRBJ2-1
D gene: TRBD2
CDR3 protein: CASSVLAGRGDEQFF

V gene: TRBV19
J gene: TRBJ1-5
D gene: .
CDR3 protein: CASQAGGDWQPQHF